Each of the 2 T cell receptor beta chains below was sequenced from the same sample in a study of blood T cell repertoires in COVID-19. The repertoire was sequenced with immunoSEQ multiplex PCR; TCRdb's copy has only in-frame clones and lacks some. Of roughly 110,000 clones listed, about 70% are singletons. Sequenced sample: peripheral blood. The receptors come from a human donor with acute or convalescent COVID-19. The donor label of this sample is uncertain.

The chain carries TRBV7-2 and TRBJ2-1, with TRBD2 matching 7 bases. After removal of 5 bases from V and 7 bases from J, the junction contained 5 bases not matched to a gene. Germline loops: CDR1 SGHTA, CDR2 FQGNSA. The CDR3 is made up of 13 amino acids. The CDR3 DNA reads TGTGCCAGCAGCCGGGGGGTTACGAATGAGCAGTTCTTC. Protein product: CASSRGVTNEQFF.

CDR3 sequence: CASSPTAGSTANYGYTF. CDR3 DNA: TGCGCCAGCAGTCCGACGGCAGGATCGACCGCTAACTATGGCTACACCTTC. This chain links TRBV5-1 with TRBJ1-2; D uncertain. From germline, CDR1 is SGHRS and CDR2 YFSETQ. This CDR3 comprises 17 residues. V dropped 5 bases and J dropped 0 bases, with 20 bases sitting between them.